This T cell receptor (beta chain) was profiled in a study of regulatory T cells in long-lasting Graves disease. Study-wide findings and caveats: There were preferences for TRBV28, TRBJ1-2 and TRBJ2-5 in persistent disease. Analyses excluded thyroid tissue, covering peripheral blood alone.

Time point given: persistent/refractory GD, antithyroid drugs over 5 years with positive TRAb. RNA extracted from PBMCs served as the sequencing template. Those enrolled as patients came out of an endocrinology department in Xi'an, China. This clonotype was detected only a few times. Its antigen is still unknown. Germline V gene lookup returns CDR1 SEHNR and CDR2 FQNEAQ (reference sequence). Trimming cost V 1 base and J 7 bases; bases outside gene matches: 19. The CDR3 length is 18 residues. HTBI primers from iRepertoire and Arm-PCR of CDR3 regions yielded the TCR beta libraries. MiXCR, applied by TCRdb to the multiplex PCR reads, yields one record per CDR3 protein. The sample shows a few hundred thousand distinct CDR3 sequences, around a quarter of them seen only once.

The receptor comes from a female donor with Graves disease. The chain employs TRBV7-9 and TRBJ2-7; 7 bases agree with TRBD2. The starting material was peripheral blood mononuclear cells (PBMCs), obtained when the disease was refractory, from a patient treated with antithyroid drugs. CDR3 in DNA: TGTGCCAGCAGCTTAGTTCTAGCCCCCGACGGGACTACCGATGAGCAGTACTTC. It encodes CASSLVLAPDGTTDEQYF.